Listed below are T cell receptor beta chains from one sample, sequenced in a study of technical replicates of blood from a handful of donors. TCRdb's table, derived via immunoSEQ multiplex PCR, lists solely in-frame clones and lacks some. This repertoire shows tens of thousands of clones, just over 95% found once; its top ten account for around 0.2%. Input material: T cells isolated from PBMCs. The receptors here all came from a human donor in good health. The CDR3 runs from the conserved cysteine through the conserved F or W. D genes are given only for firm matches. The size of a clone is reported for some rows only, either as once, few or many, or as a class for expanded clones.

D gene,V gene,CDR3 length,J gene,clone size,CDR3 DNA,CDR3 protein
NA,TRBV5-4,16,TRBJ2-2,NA,TGTGCCAGCAGCGGAAGGGACACATCGAACACCGGGGAGCTGTTTTTT,CASSGRDTSNTGELFF
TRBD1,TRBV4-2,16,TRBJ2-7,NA,TGTGCCAGCAGCCAAGAATTAGGGACAGGGAGGAACGAGCAGTACTTC,CASSQELGTGRNEQYF
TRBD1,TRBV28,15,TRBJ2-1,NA,TGTGCCAGCAGTTTCTGGACAGGGGGAAACAATGAGCAGTTCTTC,CASSFWTGGNNEQFF
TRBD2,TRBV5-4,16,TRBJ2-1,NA,TGTGCCAGCAGCTCAGCGGGGGCCCCCTCCTACAATGAGCAGTTCTTC,CASSSAGAPSYNEQFF
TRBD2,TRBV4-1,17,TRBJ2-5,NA,TGCGCCAGCAGCCAAGGGCCGCTAGCGGGGCCACTAGAGACCCAGTACTTC,CASSQGPLAGPLETQYF
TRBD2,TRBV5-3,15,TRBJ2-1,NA,TGTGCCAGAAGGATAGCGGGAGGGAGTCCCAATGAGCAGTTCTTC,CARRIAGGSPNEQFF
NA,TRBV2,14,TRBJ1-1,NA,TGTGCCAGCGGTTCAGACACGTTGAACACTGAAGCTTTCTTT,CASGSDTLNTEAFF
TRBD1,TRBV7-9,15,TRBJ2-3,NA,TGTGCCAGCAGCGCGCCGGGACAGGGTGCAGATACGCAGTATTTT,CASSAPGQGADTQYF
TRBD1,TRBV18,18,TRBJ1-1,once,TGTGCCAGCTCACGGGACGGGACAGGGGTCTTTGCATGGACTGAAGCTTTCTTT,CASSRDGTGVFAWTEAFF
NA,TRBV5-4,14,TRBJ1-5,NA,TGTGCCAGCAGCTTAATGTATAGCAATCAGCCCCAGCATTTT,CASSLMYSNQPQHF
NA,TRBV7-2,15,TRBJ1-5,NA,TGTGCGACAAGCTTTGGGGGACAAGTGGGTCAGCCCCAGCATTTT,CATSFGGQVGQPQHF
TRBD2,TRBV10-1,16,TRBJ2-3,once,TGCGCCAGCAGTAAGGGGACTAGCGGGAGGGCTAATACGCAGTATTTT,CASSKGTSGRANTQYF
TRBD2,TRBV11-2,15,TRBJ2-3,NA,TGTGCCAGCAGCCCAGGGGCGGGGGGCGCAGATACGCAGTATTTT,CASSPGAGGADTQYF
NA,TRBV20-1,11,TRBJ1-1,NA,TGCAGTGCCCCGACACCGGATGAAGCTTTCTTT,CSAPTPDEAFF
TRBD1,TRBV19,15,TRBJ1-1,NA,TGTGCCAGTACCGACAGACAGGGGGCTAAGGCTGAAGCTTTCTTT,CASTDRQGAKAEAFF
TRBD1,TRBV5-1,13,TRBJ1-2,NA,TGCGCCAGCAGCTTGGAGACAGGGCACGGCTACACCTTC,CASSLETGHGYTF
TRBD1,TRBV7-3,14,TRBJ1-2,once,TGTGCCACCAAACGGGACAGTTGGGAAGAAGGCTACACCTTC,CATKRDSWEEGYTF
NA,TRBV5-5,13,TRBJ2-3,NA,TGTGCCAGCAGCATCACAGGGTTAGATACGCAGTATTTT,CASSITGLDTQYF